Shown below are 13 T cell receptor beta chains from a single sample sequenced in a study of beta chain features in type 1 diabetes. General study results and limits: Moderately but significantly shorter TCRB CDR3s were found in Type 1 diabetes patients in all four CD4+ subsets.

Their antigens are not known. Of the isolated RNA, all was reverse transcribed, and so the sequenced material was expressed TCRB transcripts. This table comes from immunoSEQ multiplex PCR, and its TCRdb copy is limited to in-frame clones, with some not included. Here the sample spans some 360,000 clones, 9.5% to 10% being singletons. What was sequenced was central memory CD4+ T cells from blood. All receptors derive from a man aged 30-40 years with type 1 diabetes.

On this clone: The sample contains more than one DNA sequence encoding this CDR3. V is TRBV7-2 and J is TRBJ1-1; D is ambiguous. V lost 5 bases and J 4 bases, leaving 14 bases between the germline ends. The CDR3 covers 14 residues. CDR1 is SGHTA and CDR2 is FQGNSA in the germline V gene. As DNA, the CDR3 is TGTGCCAGCAGCCTTGGACCCCTGGGCACTGAAGCTTTCTTT. Protein: CASSLGPLGTEAFF.

This clone was found many times. V and J are TRBV5-4 and TRBJ2-1; D is perhaps TRBD1 (6 bases). The CDR3 extends over 15 amino acids. Trimming cost V 0 bases and J 5 bases, with 12 bases left between them. From germline, CDR1 is SGHNT and CDR2 YYREEE (reference sequence). Written as DNA, the CDR3 is TGTGCCAGCAGCTTGGCCGTAGGACAGAACAATGAGCAGTTCTTC. Translation: CASSLAVGQNNEQFF.

The chain couples TRBV27 to TRBJ2-2; D not certain. The CDR3 spans 15 residues. Trimming removed 1 base from V and 1 base from J, with 7 bases in between. The germline CDR1 and CDR2 sequences are MNHEY and SMNVEV (reference sequence). The chain's CDR3 is CASSLWAVNTGELFF. The CDR3 nucleotides read TGTGCCAGCAGTTTATGGGCGGTGAACACCGGGGAGCTGTTTTTT.

This clone was recorded a few times. The gene calls are TRBV11-2 and TRBJ2-5, with D perhaps TRBD1 (7 bases). The length of the CDR3 is 17 residues. Germline V gene data show CDR1 as SGHAT and CDR2 as FQNNGV. The ends were cut back, 1 base at V and 5 bases at J, with 20 bases in the middle. CDR3 DNA: TGTGCCAGCAGCTTAGTAGGGGGGACAGCTTCCGCGGAGACCCAGTACTTC. This codes for CASSLVGGTASAETQYF.

Ten or more counts support this clone. The gene calls are TRBV28 and TRBJ2-1; D is perhaps TRBD1 or TRBD2 (5 bases each). Germline V gives CDR1 MDHEN, CDR2 SYDVKM. CDR3 length: 13 residues. Trimming cost V 5 bases and J 6 bases, with 11 bases left between them. In nucleotides, the CDR3 is TGTGCCAGCAGTCAAGGGACGCCCAATGAGCAGTTCTTC. This sequence encodes CASSQGTPNEQFF.

This chain connects TRBV29-1 to TRBJ2-7; 9 bases map to TRBD2. Germline CDR1 and CDR2: SQVTM and ANQGSEA. The V and J ends lost 4 bases and 5 bases, in that order; junction bases with no gene match: 15. This CDR3 has 16 residues. The CDR3 DNA is TGCAGCGTTGGGGGGCCCGTTAGCGGGAGCGGGGACGAGCAGTACTTC. Translated, it gives CSVGGPVSGSGDEQYF.

This clone was picked up a small number of times. The chain uses TRBV7-2 and TRBJ2-7, with unresolved D. Germline V CDR1 and CDR2: SGHTA, FQGNSA. V lost 5 bases and J 2 bases, leaving 22 bases between the germline ends. The CDR3 is 17 amino acids. Here the CDR3 DNA reads TGTGCCAGCAGCCCTCTCATCGGCACAACAGCTACCTACGAGCAGTACTTC. Its translation: CASSPLIGTTATYEQYF.

The chain has TRBV10-3 and TRBJ2-1; no clear D gene. The V and J ends lost 0 bases and 7 bases respectively, with 10 bases between them. This CDR3 comprises 14 residues. Germline lookup yields CDR1 ENHRY and CDR2 SYGVKD. CDR3 region: CAISESYMENEQFF. CDR3 sequence (DNA): TGTGCCATCAGTGAGTCGTATATGGAGAATGAGCAGTTCTTC.

This clone was counted a few times. The V call is TRBV19, the J call TRBJ1-1; maybe TRBD1 (6 bases). Germline V gives CDR1 LNHDA, CDR2 SQIVND (reference sequence). V gave up 3 bases and J gave up 1 base, with 15 bases separating them. The CDR3 consists of 16 residues. CDR3 coding DNA: TGTGCCAGTAGTATGGGTCCCCGGGGACAGAACACTGAAGCTTTCTTT. It encodes CASSMGPRGQNTEAFF.

Comments on this clone: A junction boundary mismatches the germline segment, possibly from a read error. The chain carries TRBV13 and TRBJ1-1, with no clear D. From germline, CDR1 is PRHDT and CDR2 FYEKMQ (reference sequence). The CDR3 loop spans 16 amino acids. The CDR3 DNA sequence: TGTGCCAGCATCTTAAAACGAGGTGGTTTGGGCACTGAAGCTTTCTTT. It encodes CASILKRGGLGTEAFF.

This clone was picked up a small number of times. This chain uses TRBV28 with TRBJ1-4; D unclear. V was cut by 1 base and J by 0 bases, with 12 bases left in between. Germline-derived CDR1 and CDR2 are MDHEN and SYDVKM. The CDR3 is 17 amino acids. The CDR3 protein is CASSLFGIGATNEKLFF. For the CDR3, the DNA is TGTGCCAGCAGTTTATTTGGTATTGGGGCAACTAATGAAAAACTGTTTTTT.

V gene TRBV27 combines with J gene TRBJ2-3; D possibly corresponds to TRBD1 (6 bases). V was clipped by 5 bases and J by 3 bases, with 9 bases between them. Germline values: CDR1 MNHEY, CDR2 SMNVEV (reference sequence). The CDR3 contains 13 residues. CDR3 nucleotides: TGTGCCAGCAGTCAAGACAGGACAGATACGCAGTATTTT. Its protein is CASSQDRTDTQYF.

This clone was observed a handful of times. The rearrangement joins TRBV7-6 to TRBJ1-1; 7 bases agree with TRBD1. This CDR3 region has 15 residues. Germline CDR1 and CDR2: SGHVS and FNYEAQ. The V and J ends lost 4 bases and 1 base, in that order; junction bases with no gene match: 6. CDR3 sequence: CASSSQQGWNTEAFF. CDR3 sequence (DNA): TGTGCCAGCAGCTCTCAACAGGGGTGGAACACTGAAGCTTTCTTT.